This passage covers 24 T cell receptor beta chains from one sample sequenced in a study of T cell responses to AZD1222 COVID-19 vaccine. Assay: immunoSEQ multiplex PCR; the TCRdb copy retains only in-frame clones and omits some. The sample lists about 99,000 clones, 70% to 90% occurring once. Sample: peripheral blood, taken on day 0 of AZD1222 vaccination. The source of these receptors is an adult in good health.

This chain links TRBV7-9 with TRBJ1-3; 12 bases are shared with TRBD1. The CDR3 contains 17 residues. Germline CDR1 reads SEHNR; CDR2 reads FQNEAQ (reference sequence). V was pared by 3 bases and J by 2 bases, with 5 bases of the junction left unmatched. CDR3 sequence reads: CASSFGTGGAAGNTIYF. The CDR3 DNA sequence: TGTGCCAGCAGCTTTGGGACAGGGGGCGCGGCTGGAAACACCATATATTTT.

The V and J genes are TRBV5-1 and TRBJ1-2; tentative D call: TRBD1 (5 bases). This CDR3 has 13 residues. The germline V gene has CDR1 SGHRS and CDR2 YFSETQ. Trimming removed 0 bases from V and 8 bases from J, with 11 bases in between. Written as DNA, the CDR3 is TGCGCCAGCAGCTTGGAGATAGGGACGGGCTACACCTTC. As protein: CASSLEIGTGYTF. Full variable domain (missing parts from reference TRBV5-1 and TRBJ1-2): KAGVTQTPRYLIKTRGQQVTLSCSPISGHRSVSWYQQTPGQGLQFLFEYFSETQRNKGNFPGRFSGRQFSNSRSEMNVSTLELGDSALYLCASSLEIGTGYTFGSGTRLTVV.

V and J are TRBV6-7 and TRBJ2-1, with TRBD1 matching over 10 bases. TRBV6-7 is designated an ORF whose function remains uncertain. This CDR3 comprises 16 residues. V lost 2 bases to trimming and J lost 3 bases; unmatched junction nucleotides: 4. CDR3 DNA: TGTGCCAGCAGTTACCTTGGGGACAGGGGCTACAATGAGCAGTTCTTC. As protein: CASSYLGDRGYNEQFF.

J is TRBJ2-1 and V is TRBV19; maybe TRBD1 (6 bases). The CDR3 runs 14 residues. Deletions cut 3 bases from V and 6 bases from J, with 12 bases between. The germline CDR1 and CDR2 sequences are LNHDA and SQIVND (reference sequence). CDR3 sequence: CASSISTTGNEQFF. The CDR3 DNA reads TGTGCCAGTAGTATCTCTACGACAGGCAATGAGCAGTTCTTC.

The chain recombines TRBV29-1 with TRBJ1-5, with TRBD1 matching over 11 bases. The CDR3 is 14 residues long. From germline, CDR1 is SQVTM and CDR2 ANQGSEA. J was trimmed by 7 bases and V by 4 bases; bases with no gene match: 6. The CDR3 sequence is CSVVAGTGGQPQHF. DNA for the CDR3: TGCAGCGTTGTAGCTGGGACAGGGGGGCAGCCCCAGCATTTT.

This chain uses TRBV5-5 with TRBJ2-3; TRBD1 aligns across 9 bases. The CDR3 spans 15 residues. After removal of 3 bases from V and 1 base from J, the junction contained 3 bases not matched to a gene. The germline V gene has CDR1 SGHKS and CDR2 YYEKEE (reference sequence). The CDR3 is CASSSTGGGTDTQYF. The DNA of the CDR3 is TGTGCCAGCAGCTCGACAGGGGGAGGCACAGATACGCAGTATTTT.

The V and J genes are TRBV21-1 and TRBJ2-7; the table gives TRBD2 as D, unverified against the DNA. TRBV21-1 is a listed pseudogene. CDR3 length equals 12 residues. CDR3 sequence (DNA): TGTGCCAGCAGCATGGAGGGTCACGAGCAGTACGTC. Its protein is CASSMEGHEQYV.

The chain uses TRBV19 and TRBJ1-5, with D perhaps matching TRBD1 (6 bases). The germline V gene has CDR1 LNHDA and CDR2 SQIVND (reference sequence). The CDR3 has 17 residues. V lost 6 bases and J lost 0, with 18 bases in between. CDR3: CASREGDGYYSNQPQHF. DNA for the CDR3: TGTGCCAGTAGGGAGGGGGACGGCTATTATAGCAATCAGCCCCAGCATTTT.

Here the CDR3 DNA reads TGTGCCAGCAGTCCCGGACAGTTTAACTATGGCTACACCTTC. It specifies CASSPGQFNYGYTF. The chain carries TRBV6-5 and TRBJ1-2; TRBD1 might be the D (6 bases). The CDR3 is made up of 14 amino acids. The germline V and J ends were trimmed by 5 bases and 1 base, with 11 bases remaining between them. Looked up from germline, CDR1 is MNHEY and CDR2 is SVGAGI.

CDR3 in DNA: TGTGCCAGCCGCGGAAGCGGGAGCTCCTACAATGAGCAGTTCTTC. Residues: CASRGSGSSYNEQFF. The chain is built from TRBV28 and TRBJ2-1, with TRBD2 matching over 8 bases. The V and J ends lost 8 bases and 0 bases, in that order; junction bases with no gene match: 6. The CDR3 sequence is 15 residues long. Germline V gene sequence: CDR1 MDHEN, CDR2 SYDVKM.

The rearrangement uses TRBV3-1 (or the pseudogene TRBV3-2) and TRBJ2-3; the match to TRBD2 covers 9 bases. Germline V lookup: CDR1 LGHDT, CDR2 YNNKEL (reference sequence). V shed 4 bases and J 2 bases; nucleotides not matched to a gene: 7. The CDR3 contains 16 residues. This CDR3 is CASSLTSGRFTDTQYF. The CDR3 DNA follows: TGTGCCAGCAGCCTCACTAGCGGGCGTTTCACAGATACGCAGTATTTT.

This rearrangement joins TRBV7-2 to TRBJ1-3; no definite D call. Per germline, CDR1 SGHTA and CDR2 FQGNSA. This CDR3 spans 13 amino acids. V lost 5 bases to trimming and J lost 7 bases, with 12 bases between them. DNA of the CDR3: TGTGCCAGCAGCCCGTTAGGCGGGAACACCATATATTTT. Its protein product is CASSPLGGNTIYF.

The CDR3 here is CASSLDIAGTDTQYF. The CDR3 nucleotides are TGTGCCAGCAGCTTAGACATAGCGGGCACAGATACGCAGTATTTT. The chain is built from TRBV7-2 and TRBJ2-3, with TRBD2 as a possible D gene (6 bases). Germline CDR1 SGHTA, CDR2 FQGNSA. This CDR3 region has 15 residues. The ends were cut back, 1 base at V and 1 base at J, with 9 bases in the middle.

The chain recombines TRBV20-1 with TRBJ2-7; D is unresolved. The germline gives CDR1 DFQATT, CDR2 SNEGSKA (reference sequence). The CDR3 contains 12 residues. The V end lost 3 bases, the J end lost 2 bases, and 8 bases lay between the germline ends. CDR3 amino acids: CSASALPYEQYF. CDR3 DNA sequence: TGCAGTGCTAGTGCCCTACCCTACGAGCAGTACTTC.

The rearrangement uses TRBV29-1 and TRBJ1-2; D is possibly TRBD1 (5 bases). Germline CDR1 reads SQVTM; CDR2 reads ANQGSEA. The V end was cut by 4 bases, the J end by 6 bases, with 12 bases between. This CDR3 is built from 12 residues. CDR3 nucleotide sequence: TGCAGCGTTGGGGGGAGATTCAATGGCTACACCTTC. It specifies CSVGGRFNGYTF.

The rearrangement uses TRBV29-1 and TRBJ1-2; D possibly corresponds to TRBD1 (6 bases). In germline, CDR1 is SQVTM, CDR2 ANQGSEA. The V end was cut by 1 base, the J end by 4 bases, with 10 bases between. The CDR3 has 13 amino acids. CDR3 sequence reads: CSVEGAGAYGYTF. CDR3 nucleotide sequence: TGCAGCGTTGAAGGTGCAGGGGCCTATGGCTACACCTTC.

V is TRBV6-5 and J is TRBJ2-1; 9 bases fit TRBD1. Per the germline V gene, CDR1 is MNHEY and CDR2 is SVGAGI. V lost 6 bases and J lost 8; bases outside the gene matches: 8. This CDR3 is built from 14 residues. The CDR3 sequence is CASSTTGGWDEQFF. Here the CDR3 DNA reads TGTGCCAGCAGCACGACAGGGGGTTGGGATGAGCAGTTCTTC.

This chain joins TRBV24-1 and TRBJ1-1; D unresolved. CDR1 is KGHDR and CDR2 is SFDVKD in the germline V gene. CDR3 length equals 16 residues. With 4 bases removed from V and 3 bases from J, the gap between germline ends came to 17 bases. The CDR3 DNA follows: TGTGCCACCAGTGAAACACTAAGAAATTGGGACACTGAAGCTTTCTTT. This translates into CATSETLRNWDTEAFF.

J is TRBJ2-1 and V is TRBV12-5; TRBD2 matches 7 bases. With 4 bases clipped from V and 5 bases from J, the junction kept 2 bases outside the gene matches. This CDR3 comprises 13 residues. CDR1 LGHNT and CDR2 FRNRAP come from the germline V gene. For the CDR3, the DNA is TGTGCTAGTGGTTCGCTAGCGGACAATGAGCAGTTCTTC. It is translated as CASGSLADNEQFF.

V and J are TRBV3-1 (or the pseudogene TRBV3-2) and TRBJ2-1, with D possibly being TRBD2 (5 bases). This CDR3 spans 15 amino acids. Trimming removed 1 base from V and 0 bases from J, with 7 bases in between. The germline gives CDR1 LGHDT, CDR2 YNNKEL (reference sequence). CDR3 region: CASSQVGSSYNEQFF. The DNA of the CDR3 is TGTGCCAGCAGCCAAGTTGGGAGCTCCTACAATGAGCAGTTCTTC.

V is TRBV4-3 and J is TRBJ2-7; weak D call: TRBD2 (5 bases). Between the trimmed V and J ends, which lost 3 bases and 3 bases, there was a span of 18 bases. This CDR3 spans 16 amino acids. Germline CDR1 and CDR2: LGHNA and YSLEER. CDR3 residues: CASSHSWTGELYEQYF. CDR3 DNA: TGCGCCAGCAGCCATTCTTGGACCGGGGAACTCTACGAGCAGTACTTC.

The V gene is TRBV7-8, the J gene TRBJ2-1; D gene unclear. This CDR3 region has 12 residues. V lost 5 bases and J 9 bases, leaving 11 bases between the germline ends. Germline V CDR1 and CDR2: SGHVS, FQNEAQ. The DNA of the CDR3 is TGTGCCAGCAGCGCCCGGCCTTTTGAGCAGTTCTTC. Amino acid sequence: CASSARPFEQFF.

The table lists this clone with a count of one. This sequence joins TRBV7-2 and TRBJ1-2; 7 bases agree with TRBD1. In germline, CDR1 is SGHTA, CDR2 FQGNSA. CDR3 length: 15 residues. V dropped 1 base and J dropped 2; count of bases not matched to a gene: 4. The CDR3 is CASSLGQGINYGYTF. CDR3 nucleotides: TGTGCCAGCAGCTTAGGACAGGGAATCAACTATGGCTACACCTTC.

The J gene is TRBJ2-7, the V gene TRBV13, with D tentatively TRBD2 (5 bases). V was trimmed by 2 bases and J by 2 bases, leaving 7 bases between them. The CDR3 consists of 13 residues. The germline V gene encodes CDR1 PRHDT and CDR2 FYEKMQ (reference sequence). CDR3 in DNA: TGTGCCAGCAGCTTATCCGGGACCTACGAGCAGTACGTC. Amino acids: CASSLSGTYEQYV.